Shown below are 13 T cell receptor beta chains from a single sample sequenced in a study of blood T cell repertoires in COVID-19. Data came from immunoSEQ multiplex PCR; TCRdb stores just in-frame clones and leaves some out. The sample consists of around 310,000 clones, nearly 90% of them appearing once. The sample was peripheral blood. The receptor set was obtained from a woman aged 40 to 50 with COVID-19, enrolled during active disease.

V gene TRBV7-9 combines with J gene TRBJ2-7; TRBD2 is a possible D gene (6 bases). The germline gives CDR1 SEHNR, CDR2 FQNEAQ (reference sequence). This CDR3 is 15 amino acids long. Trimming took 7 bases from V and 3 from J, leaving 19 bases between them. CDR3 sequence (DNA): TGTGCCAGCACCCTAGGAGGGATGGGGTTCTACGAGCAGTACTTC. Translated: CASTLGGMGFYEQYF.

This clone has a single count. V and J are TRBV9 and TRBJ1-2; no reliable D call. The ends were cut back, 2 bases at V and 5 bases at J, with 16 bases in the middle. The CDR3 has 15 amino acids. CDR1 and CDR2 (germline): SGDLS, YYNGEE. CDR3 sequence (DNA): TGTGCCAGCAGCGTTCTTTCGACACTCTGGTATGGCTACACCTTC. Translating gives CASSVLSTLWYGYTF.

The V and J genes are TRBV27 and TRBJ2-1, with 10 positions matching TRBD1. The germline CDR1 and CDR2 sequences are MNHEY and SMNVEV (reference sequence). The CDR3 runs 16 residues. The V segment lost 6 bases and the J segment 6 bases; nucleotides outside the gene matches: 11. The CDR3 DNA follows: TGTGCCAGCAGACTTGCTCCCGGGACAGGGGTCAATGAGCAGTTCTTC. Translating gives CASRLAPGTGVNEQFF.

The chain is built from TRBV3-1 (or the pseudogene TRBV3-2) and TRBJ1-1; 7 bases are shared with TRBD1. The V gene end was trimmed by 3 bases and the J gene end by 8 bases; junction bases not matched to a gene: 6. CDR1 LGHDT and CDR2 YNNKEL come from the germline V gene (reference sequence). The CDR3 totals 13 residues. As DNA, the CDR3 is TGTGCCAGCAGCCAGGAGACAGGGCTAGAAGCTTTCTTT. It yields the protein CASSQETGLEAFF.

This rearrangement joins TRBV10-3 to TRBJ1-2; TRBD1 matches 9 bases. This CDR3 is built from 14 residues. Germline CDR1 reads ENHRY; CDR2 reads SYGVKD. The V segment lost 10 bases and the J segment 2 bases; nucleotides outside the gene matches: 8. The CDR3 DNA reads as TGTGCCAGCGCGACCGGGACAGGGAACTATGGCTACACCTTC. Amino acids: CASATGTGNYGYTF.

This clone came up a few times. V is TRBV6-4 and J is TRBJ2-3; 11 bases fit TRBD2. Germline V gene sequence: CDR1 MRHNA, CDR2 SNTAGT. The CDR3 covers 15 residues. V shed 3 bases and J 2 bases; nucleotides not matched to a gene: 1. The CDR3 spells CASSETSGATDTQYF. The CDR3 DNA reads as TGTGCCAGCAGTGAGACTAGCGGGGCCACAGATACGCAGTATTTT.

In nucleotides, the CDR3 is TGTGCCAGCAGTTACTCTGACGGGGTGGGAGAGCAGTACTTC. Translating gives CASSYSDGVGEQYF. The genes are TRBV6-2 or TRBV6-3 and TRBJ2-7, with D perhaps TRBD2 (5 bases). This CDR3 region has 14 residues. Germline V lookup: CDR1 MNHEY, CDR2 SVGEGT. With 0 bases removed from V and 7 bases from J, the gap between germline ends came to 13 bases.

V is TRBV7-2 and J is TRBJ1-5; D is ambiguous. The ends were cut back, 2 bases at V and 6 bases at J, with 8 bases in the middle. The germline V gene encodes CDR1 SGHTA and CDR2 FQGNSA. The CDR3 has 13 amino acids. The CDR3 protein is CASSLQSPQPQHF. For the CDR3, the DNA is TGTGCCAGCAGCTTACAGTCGCCTCAGCCCCAGCATTTT.

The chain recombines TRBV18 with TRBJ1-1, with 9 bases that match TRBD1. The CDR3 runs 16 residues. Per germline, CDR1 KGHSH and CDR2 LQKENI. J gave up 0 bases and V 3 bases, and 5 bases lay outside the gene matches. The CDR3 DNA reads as TGTGCCAGCTCACCTCCGGGACAGGGTGTGAACACTGAAGCTTTCTTT. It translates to CASSPPGQGVNTEAFF.

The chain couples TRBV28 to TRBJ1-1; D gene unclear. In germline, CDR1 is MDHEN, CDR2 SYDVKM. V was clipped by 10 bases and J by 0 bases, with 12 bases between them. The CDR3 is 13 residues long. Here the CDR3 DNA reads TGTGCCATCGCGTGGGGAGTGAACACTGAAGCTTTCTTT. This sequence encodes CAIAWGVNTEAFF.

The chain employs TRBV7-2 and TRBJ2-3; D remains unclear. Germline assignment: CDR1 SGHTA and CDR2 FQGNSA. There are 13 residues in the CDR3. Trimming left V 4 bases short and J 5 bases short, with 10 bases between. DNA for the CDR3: TGTGCCAGCAGCTCTGAGCGCAGAGATACGCAGTATTTT. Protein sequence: CASSSERRDTQYF.

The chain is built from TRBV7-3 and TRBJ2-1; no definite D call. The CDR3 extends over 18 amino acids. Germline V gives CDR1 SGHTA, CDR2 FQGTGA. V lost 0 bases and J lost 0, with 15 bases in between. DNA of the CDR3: TGTGCCAGCAGCTTAACTGCCGCGGATACGGGCTCCTACAATGAGCAGTTCTTC. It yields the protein CASSLTAADTGSYNEQFF. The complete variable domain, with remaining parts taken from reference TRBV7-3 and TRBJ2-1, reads GAGVSQTPSNKVTEKGKYVELRCDPISGHTALYWYRQSLGQGPEFLIYFQGTGAADDSGLPNDRFFAVRPEGSVSTLKIQRTERGDSAVYLCASSLTAADTGSYNEQFFGPGTRLTVL.

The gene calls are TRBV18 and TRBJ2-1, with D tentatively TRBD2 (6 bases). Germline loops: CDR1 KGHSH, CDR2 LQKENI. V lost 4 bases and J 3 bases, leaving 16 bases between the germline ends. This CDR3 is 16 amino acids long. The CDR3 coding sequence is TGTGCCAGCTCACAGAATAGCGGTGGAAGCTACAATGAGCAGTTCTTC. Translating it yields CASSQNSGGSYNEQFF. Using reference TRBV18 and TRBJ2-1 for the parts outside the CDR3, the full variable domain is NAGVMQNPRHLVRRRGQEARLRCSPMKGHSHVYWYRQLPEEGLKFMVYLQKENIIDESGMPKERFSAEFPKEGPSILRIQQVVRGDSAAYFCASSQNSGGSYNEQFFGPGTRLTVL.